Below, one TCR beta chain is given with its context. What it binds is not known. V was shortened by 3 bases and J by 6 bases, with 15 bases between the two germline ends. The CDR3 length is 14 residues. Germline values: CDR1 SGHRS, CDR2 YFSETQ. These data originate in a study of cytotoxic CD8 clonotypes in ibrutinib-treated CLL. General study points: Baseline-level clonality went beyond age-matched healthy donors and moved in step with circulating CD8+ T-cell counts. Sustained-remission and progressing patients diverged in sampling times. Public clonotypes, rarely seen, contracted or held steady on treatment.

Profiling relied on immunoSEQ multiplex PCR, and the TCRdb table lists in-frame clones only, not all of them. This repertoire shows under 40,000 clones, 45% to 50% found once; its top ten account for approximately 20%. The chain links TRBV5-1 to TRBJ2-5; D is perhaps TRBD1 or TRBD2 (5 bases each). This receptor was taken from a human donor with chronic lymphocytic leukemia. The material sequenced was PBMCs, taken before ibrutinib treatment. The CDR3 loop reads CASSYEGQSQTQYF. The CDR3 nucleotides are TGCGCCAGCAGCTACGAGGGGCAGTCACAGACCCAGTACTTC.